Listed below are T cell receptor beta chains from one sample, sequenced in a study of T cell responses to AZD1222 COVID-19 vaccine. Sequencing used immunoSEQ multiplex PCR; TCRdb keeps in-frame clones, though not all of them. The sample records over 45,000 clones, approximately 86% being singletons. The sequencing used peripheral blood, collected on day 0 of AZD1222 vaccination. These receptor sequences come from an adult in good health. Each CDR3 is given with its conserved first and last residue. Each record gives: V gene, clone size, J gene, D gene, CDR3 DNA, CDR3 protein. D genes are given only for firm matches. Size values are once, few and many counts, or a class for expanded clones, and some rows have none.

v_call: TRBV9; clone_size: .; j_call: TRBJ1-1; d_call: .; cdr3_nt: TGTGCCAGCAGCCCGGAGGGATGGGGGTCGGAGACTGAAGCTTTCTTT; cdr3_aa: CASSPEGWGSETEAFF
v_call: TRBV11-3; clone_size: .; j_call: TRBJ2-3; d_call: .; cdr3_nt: TGTGCCAGCAGCTCCCGTCTTAACGAGGGAGATACGCAGTATTTT; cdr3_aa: CASSSRLNEGDTQYF
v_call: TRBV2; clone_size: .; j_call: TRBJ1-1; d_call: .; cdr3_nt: TGTGCCGCTAATCCGATGAACACTGAAGCTTTCTTT; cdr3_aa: CAANPMNTEAFF
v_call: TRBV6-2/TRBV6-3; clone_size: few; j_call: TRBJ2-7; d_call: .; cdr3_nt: TGTGCCAGCAGTTACAGACCCCTTAGGGAGCAGTACTTC; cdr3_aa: CASSYRPLREQYF
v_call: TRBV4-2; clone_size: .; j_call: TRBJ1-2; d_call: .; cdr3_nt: TGTGCCAGCTCCACAGCTCGAGACAGCGAGTTTTTTGACTATGGCTACACCTTC; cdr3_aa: CASSTARDSEFFDYGYTF
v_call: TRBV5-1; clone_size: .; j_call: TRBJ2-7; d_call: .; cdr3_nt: TGCGCCAGCAGCGCGGACAGAGCCGAGCAGTACTTC; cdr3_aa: CASSADRAEQYF
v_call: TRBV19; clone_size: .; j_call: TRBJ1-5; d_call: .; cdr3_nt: TGTGCCAGTAGTGGGCTCTCCAGGCATGCTCAGCCCCAGCATTTT; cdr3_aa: CASSGLSRHAQPQHF
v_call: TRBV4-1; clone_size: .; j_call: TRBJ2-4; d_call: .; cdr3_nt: TGCGCCAGCAGCCAAGTCCTAGCCAAAAACATTCAGTACTTC; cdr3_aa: CASSQVLAKNIQYF
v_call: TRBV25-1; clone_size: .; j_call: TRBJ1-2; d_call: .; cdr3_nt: TGTGCCAGCAGTGAATTGTCAGGGTATGGCTACACCTTC; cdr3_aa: CASSELSGYGYTF
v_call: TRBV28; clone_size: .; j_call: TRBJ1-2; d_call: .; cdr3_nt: TGTGCCAGCAGTTTGGCAGACAGTTATTATGGCTACACCTTC; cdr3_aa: CASSLADSYYGYTF
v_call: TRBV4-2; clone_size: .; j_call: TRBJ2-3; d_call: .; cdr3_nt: TGTGCCAGCAGCCAAAAGGGCCCCAAGCAACAGGGCATAATCACAGATACGCAGTATTTT; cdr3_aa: CASSQKGPKQQGIITDTQYF
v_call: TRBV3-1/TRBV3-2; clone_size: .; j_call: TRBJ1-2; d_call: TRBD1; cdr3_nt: TGTGCCAGCAGCCAACCTCCCGGGACAGATAACTATGGCTACACCTTC; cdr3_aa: CASSQPPGTDNYGYTF
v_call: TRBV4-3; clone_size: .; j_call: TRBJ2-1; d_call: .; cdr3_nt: TGCGCCAGCAGCCAAGACGACAGGAGCTCCTACAATGAGCAGTTCTTC; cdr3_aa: CASSQDDRSSYNEQFF
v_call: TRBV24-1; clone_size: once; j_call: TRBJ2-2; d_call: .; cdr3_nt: TGTGCCACCAGTTACGGGGCCCTCAACACCGGGGAGCTGTTTTTT; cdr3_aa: CATSYGALNTGELFF
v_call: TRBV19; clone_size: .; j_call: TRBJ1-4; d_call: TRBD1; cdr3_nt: TGTGCCAGTAGTATGGGGACAGGTCGAGAAAAACTGTTTTTT; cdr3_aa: CASSMGTGREKLFF